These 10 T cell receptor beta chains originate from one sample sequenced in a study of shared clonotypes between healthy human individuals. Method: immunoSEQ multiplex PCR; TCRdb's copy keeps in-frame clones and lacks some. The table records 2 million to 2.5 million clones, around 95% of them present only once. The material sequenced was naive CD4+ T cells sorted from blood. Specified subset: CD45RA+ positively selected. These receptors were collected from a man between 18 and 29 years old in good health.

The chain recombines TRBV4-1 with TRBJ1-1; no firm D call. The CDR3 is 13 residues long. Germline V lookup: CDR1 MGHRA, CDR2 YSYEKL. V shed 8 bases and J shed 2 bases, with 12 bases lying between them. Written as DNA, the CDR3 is TGCGCCAGCCAAGACCCCTTTAACACTGAAGCTTTCTTT. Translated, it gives CASQDPFNTEAFF.

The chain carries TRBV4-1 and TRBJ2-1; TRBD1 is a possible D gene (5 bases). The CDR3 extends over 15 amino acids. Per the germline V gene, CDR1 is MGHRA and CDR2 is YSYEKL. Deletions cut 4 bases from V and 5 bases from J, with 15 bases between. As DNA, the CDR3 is TGCGCCAGCAGCCGACTGGGCAGGACAAACAATGAGCAGTTCTTC. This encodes CASSRLGRTNNEQFF.

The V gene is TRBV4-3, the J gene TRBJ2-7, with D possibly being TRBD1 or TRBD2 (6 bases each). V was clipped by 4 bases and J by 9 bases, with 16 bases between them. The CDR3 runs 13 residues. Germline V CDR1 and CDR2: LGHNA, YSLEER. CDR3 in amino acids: CASSPDSGAGQYF. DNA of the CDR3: TGCGCCAGCAGCCCAGATTCGGGGGCCGGGCAGTACTTC.

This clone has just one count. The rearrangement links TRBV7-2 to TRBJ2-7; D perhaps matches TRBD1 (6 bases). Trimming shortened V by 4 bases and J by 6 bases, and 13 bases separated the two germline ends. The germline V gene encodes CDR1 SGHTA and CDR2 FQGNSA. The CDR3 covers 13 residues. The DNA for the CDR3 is TGTGCCAGCAGCTCCCAGGGGACGAGCGAGCAGTACTTC. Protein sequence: CASSSQGTSEQYF.

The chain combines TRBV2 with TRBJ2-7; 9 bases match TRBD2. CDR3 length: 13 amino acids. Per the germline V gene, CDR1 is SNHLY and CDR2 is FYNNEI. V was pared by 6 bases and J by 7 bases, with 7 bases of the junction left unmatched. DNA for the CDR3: TGTGCCAGCAGGATGACTAGCGGTGAGGAGCAGTACTTC. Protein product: CASRMTSGEEQYF.

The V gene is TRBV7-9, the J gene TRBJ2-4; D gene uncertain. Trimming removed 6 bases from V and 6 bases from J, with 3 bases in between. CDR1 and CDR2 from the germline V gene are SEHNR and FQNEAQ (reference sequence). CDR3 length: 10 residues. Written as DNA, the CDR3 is TGTGCCAGCAGTCCAAACATTCAGTACTTC. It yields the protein CASSPNIQYF.

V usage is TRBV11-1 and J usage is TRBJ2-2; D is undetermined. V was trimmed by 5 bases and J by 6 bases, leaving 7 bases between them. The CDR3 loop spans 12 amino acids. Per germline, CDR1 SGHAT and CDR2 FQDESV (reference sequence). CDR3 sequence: CASSLAAGELFF. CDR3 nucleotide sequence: TGTGCCAGCAGCCTCGCCGCCGGGGAGCTGTTTTTT.

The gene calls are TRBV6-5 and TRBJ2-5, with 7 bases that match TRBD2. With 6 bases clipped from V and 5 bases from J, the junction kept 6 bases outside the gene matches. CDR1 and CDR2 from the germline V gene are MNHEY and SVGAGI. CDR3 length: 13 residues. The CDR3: CASSGGRGETQYF. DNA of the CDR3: TGTGCCAGCAGCGGCGGGAGAGGGGAGACCCAGTACTTC.

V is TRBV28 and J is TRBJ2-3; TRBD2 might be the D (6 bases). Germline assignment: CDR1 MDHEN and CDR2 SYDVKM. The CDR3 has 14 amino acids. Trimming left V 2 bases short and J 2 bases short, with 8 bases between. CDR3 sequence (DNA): TGTGCCAGCAGTTTAGCGGGGCCCACAGATACGCAGTATTTT. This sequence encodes CASSLAGPTDTQYF.

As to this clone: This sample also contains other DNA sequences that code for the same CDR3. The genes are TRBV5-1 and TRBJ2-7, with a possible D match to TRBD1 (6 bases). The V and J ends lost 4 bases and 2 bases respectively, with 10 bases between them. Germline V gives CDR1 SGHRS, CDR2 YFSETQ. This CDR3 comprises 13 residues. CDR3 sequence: CASSRDTAYEQYF. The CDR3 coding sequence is TGCGCCAGCAGCCGGGACACAGCCTACGAGCAGTACTTC.